This T cell receptor (beta chain) derives from a study of cytomegalovirus exposure and HLA in healthy donors. This clone has a single count. Its antigen is still unknown. The CDR3 is made up of 16 amino acids. After removal of 1 base from V and 6 bases from J, the junction contained 6 bases not matched to a gene. Germline V gene lookup returns CDR1 SGHDN and CDR2 FVKESK. Study-level points and caveats: CMV serostatus was the only recorded immune exposure for donors.

The PCR employed 60 Vbeta primers together with 13 Jbeta primers. Sequenced by immunoSEQ multiplex PCR; TCRdb stores in-frame clones only, minus some. The sample carries about 100,000 clones, roughly 74% recorded once. Sequenced input: PBMCs. The V call is TRBV14, the J call TRBJ1-3, with 10 positions matching TRBD1. This TCR was sampled from a woman in her thirties or forties in good health and CMV-seronegative. The CDR3 DNA follows: TGTGCCAGCAGCCAAGCCGGGACAGGGGCCCAAAACACCATATATTTT. Its translation is CASSQAGTGAQNTIYF.